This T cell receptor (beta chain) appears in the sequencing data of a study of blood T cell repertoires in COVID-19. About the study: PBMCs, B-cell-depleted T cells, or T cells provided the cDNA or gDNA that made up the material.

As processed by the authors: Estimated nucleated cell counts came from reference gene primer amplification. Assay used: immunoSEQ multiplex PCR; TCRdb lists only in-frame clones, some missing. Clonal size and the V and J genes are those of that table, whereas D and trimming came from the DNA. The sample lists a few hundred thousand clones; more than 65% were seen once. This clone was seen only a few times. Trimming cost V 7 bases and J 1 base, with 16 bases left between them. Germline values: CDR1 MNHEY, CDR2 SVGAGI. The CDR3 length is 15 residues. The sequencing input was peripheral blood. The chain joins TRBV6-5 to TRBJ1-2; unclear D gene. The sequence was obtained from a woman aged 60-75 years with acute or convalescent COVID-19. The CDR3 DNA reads TGTGCCAGCATTGGGCCCTTAATGGGTAACTATGGCTACACCTTC. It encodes CASIGPLMGNYGYTF.